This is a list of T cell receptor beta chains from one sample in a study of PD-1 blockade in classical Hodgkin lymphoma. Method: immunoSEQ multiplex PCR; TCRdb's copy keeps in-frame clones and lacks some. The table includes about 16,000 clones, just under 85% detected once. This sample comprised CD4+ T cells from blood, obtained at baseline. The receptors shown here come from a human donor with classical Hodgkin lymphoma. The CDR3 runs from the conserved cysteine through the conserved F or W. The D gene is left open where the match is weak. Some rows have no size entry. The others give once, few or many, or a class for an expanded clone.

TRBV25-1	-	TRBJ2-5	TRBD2	CASSFGGGYETQYF	TGTGCCAGCAGTTTCGGGGGGGGCTACGAGACCCAGTACTTC
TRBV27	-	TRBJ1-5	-	CASSLSRAGKYSNQPQHF	TGTGCCAGCAGTTTATCCAGGGCAGGGAAGTATAGCAATCAGCCCCAGCATTTT
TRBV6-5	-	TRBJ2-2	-	CASSYLGHQNTGELFF	TGTGCCAGCAGTTACCTCGGACACCAGAACACCGGGGAGCTGTTTTTT
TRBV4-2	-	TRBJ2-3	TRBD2	CASSQDGRGGSTDTQYF	TGTGCCAGCAGCCAAGACGGTAGGGGAGGGAGCACAGATACGCAGTATTTT
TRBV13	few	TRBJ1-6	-	CASSPRVTSPLHF	TGTGCCAGCAGCCCCCGTGTGACTTCACCCCTCCACTTT
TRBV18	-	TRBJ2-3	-	CASSPGALSTDTQYF	TGTGCCAGCTCACCAGGAGCTCTAAGCACAGATACGCAGTATTTT
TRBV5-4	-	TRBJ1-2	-	CASSLIQEVNYGYTF	TGTGCCAGCAGCTTGATACAGGAAGTTAACTATGGCTACACCTTC
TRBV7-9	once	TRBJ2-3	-	CASSLEGYTDTQYF	TGTGCCAGCAGCTTAGAGGGGTACACAGATACGCAGTATTTT
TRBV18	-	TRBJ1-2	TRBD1	CASSLSGTDYGYTF	TGTGCCAGCTCACTTTCCGGGACAGACTATGGCTACACCTTC
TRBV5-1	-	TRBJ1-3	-	CASSPRAGLLPDRNTIYF	TGCGCCAGCAGCCCCCGGGCGGGTTTGCTCCCTGATCGAAACACCATATATTTT
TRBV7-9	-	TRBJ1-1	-	CASSLQRLETEAFF	TGTGCCAGCAGCTTACAGCGTTTGGAGACTGAAGCTTTCTTT